Shown below are 6 T cell receptor beta chains from a single sample sequenced in a study of identical twins. MiXCR was run by TCRdb on the 5' RACE reads, yielding one entry per CDR3 protein. The data show 1.5 million to 2 million distinct CDR3 sequences, about 32% seen once. Sequences were obtained from cord blood. The receptors were sampled from a newborn girl in good health.

This clonotype was counted only a few times. This chain connects TRBV20-1 to TRBJ2-1; TRBD1 matches at 7 bases. V dropped 6 bases and J dropped 3; count of bases not matched to a gene: 17. This CDR3 has 17 residues. Germline CDR1 DFQATT, CDR2 SNEGSKA (reference sequence). The CDR3 loop reads CSAPKKTGTLLYNEQFF. The DNA of the CDR3 is TGCAGTGCGCCGAAGAAGACAGGGACCCTGCTCTACAATGAGCAGTTCTTC.

The chain uses TRBV28 and TRBJ2-3; 11 bases match TRBD2. In germline, CDR1 is MDHEN, CDR2 SYDVKM. The V segment lost 8 bases and the J segment 4 bases; nucleotides outside the gene matches: 20. The CDR3 length is 19 residues. This CDR3 reads CASLHNPGLAVRWADTQYF. CDR3 DNA sequence: TGTGCCAGCCTACACAATCCGGGACTAGCGGTCCGGTGGGCAGATACGCAGTATTTT.

This clonotype came up many times. This could be a read error, since a much larger clone is one nucleotide away. The V and J genes are TRBV9 and TRBJ2-3; no reliable D call. The CDR3 has 12 residues. Germline V gives CDR1 SGDLS, CDR2 YYNGEE. Trimming stripped 1 base from V and 4 bases from J, with 4 bases between. Here the CDR3 reads CASSVRADTQYF. For the CDR3, the DNA is TGTGCCAGCAGCGTAAGGGCAGATACGCAGTATTTT.

V usage is TRBV30 and J usage is TRBJ1-4; D uncertain. The germline V gene encodes CDR1 GTSNPN and CDR2 SVGIG (reference sequence). The CDR3 covers 12 residues. V was shortened by 4 bases and J by 6 bases, with 9 bases between the two germline ends. The CDR3 DNA sequence: TGTGCCTGGATCGATCATGATGAAAAACTGTTTTTT. This encodes CAWIDHDEKLFF.

As concerns this clonotype: This may be a read error, as it is one base from a much larger clone. This rearrangement joins TRBV4-2 to TRBJ2-1, with 10 bases lining up with TRBD2. V shed 4 bases and J 15 bases; nucleotides not matched to a gene: 15. The CDR3 totals 15 residues. The germline CDR1 and CDR2 sequences are LGHNA and YNFKEQ. This chain's CDR3 is CASSLSWLAGVDRFF. The CDR3 DNA follows: TGTGCCAGCAGCCTAAGTTGGCTAGCGGGAGTTGATCGGTTCTTC.

This clonotype turned up a few times. The gene calls are TRBV7-9 and TRBJ2-7; TRBD2 matches 12 bases. Germline-derived CDR1 and CDR2 are SEHNR and FQNEAQ (reference sequence). This CDR3 region has 16 residues. V lost 4 bases and J lost 2; bases outside the gene matches: 6. The CDR3 DNA follows: TGTGCCAGCAGCTACCCGACTAGCGGGAGTACCTACGAGCAGTACTTC. As protein: CASSYPTSGSTYEQYF.